Included here is one T cell receptor (beta chain) sequence, with context. Sequencing used immunoSEQ multiplex PCR; TCRdb keeps in-frame clones, though not all of them. This table holds about 64,000 clones, more than 75% found once. The data were taken from a study of blood T cell repertoires in COVID-19. The wider study: COVID-19 samples collected from the United States, Italy and Spain covered acute and convalescent phases.

Participant age was about 18 to 89 years, and participants resided in approximately 24 US areas. The study assigned cohorts using participant-reported clinical history. Each recovered donor of Cohort 3 presented with two negative PCRs, clearance, or symptom resolution. The specimen was PBMCs or T cells enriched from blood (not recorded which). The origin of this receptor is a woman between 40 and 55 years old who had recovered from COVID-19.

The CDR3 region has the DNA TGCAGCGTTGACGGGACAGGACGCACAGATACGCAGTATTTT. Translation gives CSVDGTGRTDTQYF. The chain uses TRBV29-1 and TRBJ2-3, with 8 bases fitting TRBD1. The CDR3 consists of 14 residues. The V and J ends lost 3 bases and 1 base, in that order; junction bases with no gene match: 3. Germline CDR1 is SQVTM and CDR2 is ANQGSEA.